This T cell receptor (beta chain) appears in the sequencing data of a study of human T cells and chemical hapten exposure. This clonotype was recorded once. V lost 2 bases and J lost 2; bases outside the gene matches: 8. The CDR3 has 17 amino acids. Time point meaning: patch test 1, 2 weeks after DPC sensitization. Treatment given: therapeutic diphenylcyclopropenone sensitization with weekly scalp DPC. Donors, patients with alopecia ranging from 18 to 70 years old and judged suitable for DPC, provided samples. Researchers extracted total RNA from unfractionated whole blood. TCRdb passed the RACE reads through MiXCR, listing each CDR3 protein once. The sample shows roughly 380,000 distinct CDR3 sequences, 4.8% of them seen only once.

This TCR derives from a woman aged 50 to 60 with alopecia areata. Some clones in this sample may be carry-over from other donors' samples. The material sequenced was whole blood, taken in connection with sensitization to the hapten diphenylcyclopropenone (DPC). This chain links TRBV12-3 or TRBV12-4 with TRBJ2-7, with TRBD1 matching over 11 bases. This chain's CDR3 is CASSLRLGTGGPYEQYF. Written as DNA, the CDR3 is TGTGCCAGCAGTTTACGCTTGGGGACAGGGGGACCCTACGAGCAGTACTTC.